Included here is one T cell receptor beta chain sequence, with context. Patients at the Seattle site were enrolled during active infection and followed longitudinally. V was pared by 3 bases and J by 5 bases, with 2 bases of the junction left unmatched. Germline assignment: CDR1 SGDLS and CDR2 YYNGEE. The CDR3 totals 13 residues. The source of the sample is a study of blood T cell repertoires in COVID-19. Study-wide context: Sources were T cells, B-cell-depleted T cells, or PBMCs; the material itself was cDNA or gDNA.

Original processing methods: Scientists estimated how many nucleated cells there were by amplifying reference gene primers. The data were produced by immunoSEQ multiplex PCR, yet TCRdb's version contains in-frame clones alone and is incomplete. Clone size and the V and J calls come from that table; the DNA yielded D and trimming. This table holds about 250,000 clones, 85% to 90% found once. The sample taken for sequencing was peripheral blood. The receptor comes from a woman aged 60 to 75 with COVID-19, enrolled during active disease. The V and J genes are TRBV9 and TRBJ1-2, with 9 bases aligning to TRBD1. CDR3 amino acids: CASSDGQGYGYTF. CDR3 DNA sequence: TGTGCCAGCAGCGACGGACAGGGGTATGGCTACACCTTC.